The clone carrying this T cell receptor beta chain was detected once. Its antigen is still unknown. These data originate in a study of T-cell memory formation after mild COVID-19. Broader study findings: Some SARS-CoV-2-responding clones were already detected in memory before infection.

MiXCR, run by TCRdb on the 5' RACE reads, gives a single entry per CDR3 protein. Among about 68,000 distinct CDR3 sequences, around 15% were seen once, and the ten largest hold about 31%. V was clipped by 3 bases and J by 5 bases; unmatched bases: 6. Germline CDR1 SEHNR, CDR2 FQNEAQ (reference sequence). The CDR3 consists of 14 residues. The receptor was derived from an adult woman who had mild COVID-19 (a few samples of this study predate the infection). Cell type and time point are not known. The chain employs TRBV7-9 and TRBJ1-2; 7 bases map to TRBD1. The sequencing sample was made of PBMCs or a T cell subset sorted from them (not recorded which). The chain's CDR3 is CASSLETGWYGYTF. The CDR3 DNA reads as TGTGCCAGCAGCTTGGAGACAGGGTGGTATGGCTACACCTTC.